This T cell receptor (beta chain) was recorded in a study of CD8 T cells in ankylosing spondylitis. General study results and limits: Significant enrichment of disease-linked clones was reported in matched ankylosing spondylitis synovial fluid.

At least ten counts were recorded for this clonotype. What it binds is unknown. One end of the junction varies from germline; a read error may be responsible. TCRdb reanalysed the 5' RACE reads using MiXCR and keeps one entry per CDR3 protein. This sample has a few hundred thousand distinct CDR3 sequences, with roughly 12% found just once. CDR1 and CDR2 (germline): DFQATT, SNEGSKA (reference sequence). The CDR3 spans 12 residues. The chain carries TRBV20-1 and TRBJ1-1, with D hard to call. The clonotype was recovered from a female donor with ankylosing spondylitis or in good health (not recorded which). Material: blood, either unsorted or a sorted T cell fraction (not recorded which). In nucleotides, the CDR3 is TGCAGTGCTAGAATCCTTAACACTGATGCTTTCTTT. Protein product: CSARILNTDAFF.